A selection of T cell receptor beta chains follows, all from one sample in a study of tumor T cells in aggressive B-cell lymphoma. The method was immunoSEQ multiplex PCR; TCRdb's version includes in-frame clones alone and lacks a portion of them. This repertoire shows 5,500 to 7,000 clones, 70% to 80% found once; its top ten account for 7.4%. Source material: tumor tissue. The receptors stem from an adult with diffuse large B cell lymphoma. Both conserved end residues are part of each CDR3. Fields, in order: J gene, clone size, D gene, V gene, CDR3 DNA, CDR3 protein. A D gene is named only where the DNA matches it firmly. Size is stated for part of the rows, as once, few or many counts, or as a class when the clone is expanded.

J gene: TRBJ2-1
clone size: NA
D gene: NA
V gene: TRBV30
CDR3 DNA: TGTGCCTGGAGCAAGCGATCCCGGACAGACCACAATGAGCAGTTCTTC
CDR3 protein: CAWSKRSRTDHNEQFF

J gene: TRBJ2-3
clone size: NA
D gene: TRBD1
V gene: TRBV6-5
CDR3 DNA: TGTGCCAGCAGACTACAGGGGGCTAGCACAGATACGCAGTATTTT
CDR3 protein: CASRLQGASTDTQYF

J gene: TRBJ1-3
clone size: NA
D gene: NA
V gene: TRBV5-4
CDR3 DNA: TGTGCCAGCAGCTTGCAGGGCTCAGTGGGAAACACCATATATTTT
CDR3 protein: CASSLQGSVGNTIYF

J gene: TRBJ2-7
clone size: NA
D gene: TRBD2
V gene: TRBV29-1
CDR3 DNA: TGCAGCGTTGGGCGCGGGAGGGTCCTCGAGCAGTACTTC
CDR3 protein: CSVGRGRVLEQYF

J gene: TRBJ2-3
clone size: NA
D gene: NA
V gene: TRBV5-5
CDR3 DNA: TGTGCCAGCAGCTTCCGCGGGGAGGCAGATACGCAGTATTTT
CDR3 protein: CASSFRGEADTQYF

J gene: TRBJ2-3
clone size: NA
D gene: TRBD2
V gene: TRBV6-6
CDR3 DNA: TGTGCCAGCAGTTCAGGACTAGCTGCAGATACGCAGTATTTT
CDR3 protein: CASSSGLAADTQYF

J gene: TRBJ2-1
clone size: NA
D gene: TRBD2
V gene: TRBV4-2
CDR3 DNA: TGTGCCAGCAGCCTTTATCACTCGACTAGCGGGAGTGGGAATGAGCAGTTCTTC
CDR3 protein: CASSLYHSTSGSGNEQFF

J gene: TRBJ2-1
clone size: NA
D gene: TRBD2
V gene: TRBV16
CDR3 DNA: TGTGCCAGCAGCCCATCTCTAGCGGGGACTTACAATGAGCAGTTCTTC
CDR3 protein: CASSPSLAGTYNEQFF

J gene: TRBJ2-5
clone size: NA
D gene: NA
V gene: TRBV28
CDR3 DNA: TGTGCCAGCAGTCCCGGCAGCGGCAGCGTCCGGGAGACCCAGTACTTC
CDR3 protein: CASSPGSGSVRETQYF

J gene: TRBJ2-2
clone size: NA
D gene: NA
V gene: TRBV7-3
CDR3 DNA: TGTGCCAGCAGCCCGGGTCCCTATACCGGGGAGCTGTTTTTT
CDR3 protein: CASSPGPYTGELFF

J gene: TRBJ2-3
clone size: NA
D gene: TRBD2
V gene: TRBV5-4
CDR3 DNA: TGTGCCAGCAGCCCTATAGCGGGATCCGCAGATACGCAGTATTTT
CDR3 protein: CASSPIAGSADTQYF

J gene: TRBJ1-4
clone size: NA
D gene: NA
V gene: TRBV10-3
CDR3 DNA: TGTGCCATCAGTGAATCGGCAGGGGCTAATGAAAAACTGTTTTTT
CDR3 protein: CAISESAGANEKLFF

J gene: TRBJ2-1
clone size: few
D gene: NA
V gene: TRBV27
CDR3 DNA: TGTGCCAGCAGTTTTGGGACGGGAGCATTCGAGCAGTTCTTC
CDR3 protein: CASSFGTGAFEQFF

J gene: TRBJ1-2
clone size: NA
D gene: NA
V gene: TRBV4-1
CDR3 DNA: TGCGCCAGCAGACCCACCCGGGACTCCGCAAACTATGGCTACACCTTC
CDR3 protein: CASRPTRDSANYGYTF

J gene: TRBJ2-1
clone size: NA
D gene: TRBD2
V gene: TRBV7-9
CDR3 DNA: TGTGCCAGCAGCTATACTAGCGGGAATGAGCAGTTCTTC
CDR3 protein: CASSYTSGNEQFF

J gene: TRBJ2-2
clone size: NA
D gene: NA
V gene: TRBV4-3
CDR3 DNA: TGCGCCAGCAGCACTTACAGGGAGGGCACCGGGGAGCTGTTTTTT
CDR3 protein: CASSTYREGTGELFF

J gene: TRBJ2-7
clone size: NA
D gene: NA
V gene: TRBV4-3
CDR3 DNA: TGCGCCAGCAGCCAAGAAACGGGAGCGGACGAGCAGTACTTC
CDR3 protein: CASSQETGADEQYF

J gene: TRBJ1-1
clone size: NA
D gene: NA
V gene: TRBV5-1
CDR3 DNA: TGCGCCAGCAGCGTCCGGGACAAGAACACTGAAGCTTTCTTT
CDR3 protein: CASSVRDKNTEAFF

J gene: TRBJ1-3
clone size: once
D gene: NA
V gene: TRBV19
CDR3 DNA: TGTGCCAGTAGTTTACAGGGTCGAGTCGGAAACACCATATATTTT
CDR3 protein: CASSLQGRVGNTIYF

J gene: TRBJ2-1
clone size: few
D gene: NA
V gene: TRBV6-6
CDR3 DNA: TGTGCCAGCAGTTCGCGGGGTTCAAATGAGCAGTTCTTC
CDR3 protein: CASSSRGSNEQFF